This T cell receptor (beta chain) was recorded in a study of early T cells in non-severe SARS-CoV-2 infection (dated by TCRdb to the early 2020s). About the investigation overall: Bulk RNA from unsorted whole blood was used for TCR sequencing, so alpha and beta chains could not be paired.

The library came from 5' RACE. The reads were generated on a NextSeq 500. To correct for sequencing error and PCR bias, the TCR library protocol tagged individual cDNA molecules with unique molecular identifiers. TCR alpha and beta chains were both sequenced, and the abundances of alpha and beta sequences in each sample were closely correlated with each other. Per the authors' processing: Decombinator V4 was used to perform V gene, J gene and CDR3 annotation of TCR sequences. Expanded TCRs were defined as changing significantly between any two time points under a Poisson model with p below 0.0001. TCR abundances were normalised to the total number of TCRs sequenced in each sample and reported as counts per million. VDJdb, accessed 1 November 2021, was searched for CMV, EBV and SARS-CoV-2 annotated TCRs, with TCRs annotated for multiple antigens excluded. TCRdb handled the public reads itself, with Q25 trimming in fastp and clone calling in MiXCR, and kept productive beta chains. Entries are consolidated by CDR3 protein sequence, retaining the most common genes and DNA. TCRdb's processing, not the authors' own work, is the source of the V and J calls. The sample includes 30,000 to 40,000 distinct CDR3 sequences, with less than 8% observed a single time. The biggest ten clones account for approximately 26% of the sample.

This was a case-control study nested in a cohort of healthcare workers in London, UK, who had nasopharyngeal swab PCR tests and blood samples taken every week. Healthcare workers were recruited during the week of the UK lockdown, between 23 and 31 March 2020, and followed weekly for up to roughly 16 weeks. Concerning this clonotype: Its antigen has not been determined. Within one base of it there is no much larger clone, and no base qualities were kept.

Points the paper makes about the study in general: VDJdb matching was skewed toward anti-spike CD8 responses, so virus-specific expansions were likely underestimated and private and CD4 specificities were missed.

Here the sequenced sample was whole blood, taken at baseline. The sequence was obtained from an adult who was a healthcare worker with PCR-confirmed SARS-CoV-2 infection or an uninfected control (not recorded which).

For the CDR3, the sequence is CASGVNTDTQYF. In nucleotides, the sequence is TGTGCCAGCGGGGTAAACACCGATACGCAGTATTTT. This receptor chain uses TRBV12-3 or TRBV12-4 and TRBJ2-3; the D gene remains uncertain. Deletion took 8 bases off V and 6 bases off J, with a span of 12 bases between the germline ends. From the cysteine up to the phenylalanine, the CDR3 has a length of 12 residues. The kept DNA is CDR3 alone, 36 bases in frame from the first base.